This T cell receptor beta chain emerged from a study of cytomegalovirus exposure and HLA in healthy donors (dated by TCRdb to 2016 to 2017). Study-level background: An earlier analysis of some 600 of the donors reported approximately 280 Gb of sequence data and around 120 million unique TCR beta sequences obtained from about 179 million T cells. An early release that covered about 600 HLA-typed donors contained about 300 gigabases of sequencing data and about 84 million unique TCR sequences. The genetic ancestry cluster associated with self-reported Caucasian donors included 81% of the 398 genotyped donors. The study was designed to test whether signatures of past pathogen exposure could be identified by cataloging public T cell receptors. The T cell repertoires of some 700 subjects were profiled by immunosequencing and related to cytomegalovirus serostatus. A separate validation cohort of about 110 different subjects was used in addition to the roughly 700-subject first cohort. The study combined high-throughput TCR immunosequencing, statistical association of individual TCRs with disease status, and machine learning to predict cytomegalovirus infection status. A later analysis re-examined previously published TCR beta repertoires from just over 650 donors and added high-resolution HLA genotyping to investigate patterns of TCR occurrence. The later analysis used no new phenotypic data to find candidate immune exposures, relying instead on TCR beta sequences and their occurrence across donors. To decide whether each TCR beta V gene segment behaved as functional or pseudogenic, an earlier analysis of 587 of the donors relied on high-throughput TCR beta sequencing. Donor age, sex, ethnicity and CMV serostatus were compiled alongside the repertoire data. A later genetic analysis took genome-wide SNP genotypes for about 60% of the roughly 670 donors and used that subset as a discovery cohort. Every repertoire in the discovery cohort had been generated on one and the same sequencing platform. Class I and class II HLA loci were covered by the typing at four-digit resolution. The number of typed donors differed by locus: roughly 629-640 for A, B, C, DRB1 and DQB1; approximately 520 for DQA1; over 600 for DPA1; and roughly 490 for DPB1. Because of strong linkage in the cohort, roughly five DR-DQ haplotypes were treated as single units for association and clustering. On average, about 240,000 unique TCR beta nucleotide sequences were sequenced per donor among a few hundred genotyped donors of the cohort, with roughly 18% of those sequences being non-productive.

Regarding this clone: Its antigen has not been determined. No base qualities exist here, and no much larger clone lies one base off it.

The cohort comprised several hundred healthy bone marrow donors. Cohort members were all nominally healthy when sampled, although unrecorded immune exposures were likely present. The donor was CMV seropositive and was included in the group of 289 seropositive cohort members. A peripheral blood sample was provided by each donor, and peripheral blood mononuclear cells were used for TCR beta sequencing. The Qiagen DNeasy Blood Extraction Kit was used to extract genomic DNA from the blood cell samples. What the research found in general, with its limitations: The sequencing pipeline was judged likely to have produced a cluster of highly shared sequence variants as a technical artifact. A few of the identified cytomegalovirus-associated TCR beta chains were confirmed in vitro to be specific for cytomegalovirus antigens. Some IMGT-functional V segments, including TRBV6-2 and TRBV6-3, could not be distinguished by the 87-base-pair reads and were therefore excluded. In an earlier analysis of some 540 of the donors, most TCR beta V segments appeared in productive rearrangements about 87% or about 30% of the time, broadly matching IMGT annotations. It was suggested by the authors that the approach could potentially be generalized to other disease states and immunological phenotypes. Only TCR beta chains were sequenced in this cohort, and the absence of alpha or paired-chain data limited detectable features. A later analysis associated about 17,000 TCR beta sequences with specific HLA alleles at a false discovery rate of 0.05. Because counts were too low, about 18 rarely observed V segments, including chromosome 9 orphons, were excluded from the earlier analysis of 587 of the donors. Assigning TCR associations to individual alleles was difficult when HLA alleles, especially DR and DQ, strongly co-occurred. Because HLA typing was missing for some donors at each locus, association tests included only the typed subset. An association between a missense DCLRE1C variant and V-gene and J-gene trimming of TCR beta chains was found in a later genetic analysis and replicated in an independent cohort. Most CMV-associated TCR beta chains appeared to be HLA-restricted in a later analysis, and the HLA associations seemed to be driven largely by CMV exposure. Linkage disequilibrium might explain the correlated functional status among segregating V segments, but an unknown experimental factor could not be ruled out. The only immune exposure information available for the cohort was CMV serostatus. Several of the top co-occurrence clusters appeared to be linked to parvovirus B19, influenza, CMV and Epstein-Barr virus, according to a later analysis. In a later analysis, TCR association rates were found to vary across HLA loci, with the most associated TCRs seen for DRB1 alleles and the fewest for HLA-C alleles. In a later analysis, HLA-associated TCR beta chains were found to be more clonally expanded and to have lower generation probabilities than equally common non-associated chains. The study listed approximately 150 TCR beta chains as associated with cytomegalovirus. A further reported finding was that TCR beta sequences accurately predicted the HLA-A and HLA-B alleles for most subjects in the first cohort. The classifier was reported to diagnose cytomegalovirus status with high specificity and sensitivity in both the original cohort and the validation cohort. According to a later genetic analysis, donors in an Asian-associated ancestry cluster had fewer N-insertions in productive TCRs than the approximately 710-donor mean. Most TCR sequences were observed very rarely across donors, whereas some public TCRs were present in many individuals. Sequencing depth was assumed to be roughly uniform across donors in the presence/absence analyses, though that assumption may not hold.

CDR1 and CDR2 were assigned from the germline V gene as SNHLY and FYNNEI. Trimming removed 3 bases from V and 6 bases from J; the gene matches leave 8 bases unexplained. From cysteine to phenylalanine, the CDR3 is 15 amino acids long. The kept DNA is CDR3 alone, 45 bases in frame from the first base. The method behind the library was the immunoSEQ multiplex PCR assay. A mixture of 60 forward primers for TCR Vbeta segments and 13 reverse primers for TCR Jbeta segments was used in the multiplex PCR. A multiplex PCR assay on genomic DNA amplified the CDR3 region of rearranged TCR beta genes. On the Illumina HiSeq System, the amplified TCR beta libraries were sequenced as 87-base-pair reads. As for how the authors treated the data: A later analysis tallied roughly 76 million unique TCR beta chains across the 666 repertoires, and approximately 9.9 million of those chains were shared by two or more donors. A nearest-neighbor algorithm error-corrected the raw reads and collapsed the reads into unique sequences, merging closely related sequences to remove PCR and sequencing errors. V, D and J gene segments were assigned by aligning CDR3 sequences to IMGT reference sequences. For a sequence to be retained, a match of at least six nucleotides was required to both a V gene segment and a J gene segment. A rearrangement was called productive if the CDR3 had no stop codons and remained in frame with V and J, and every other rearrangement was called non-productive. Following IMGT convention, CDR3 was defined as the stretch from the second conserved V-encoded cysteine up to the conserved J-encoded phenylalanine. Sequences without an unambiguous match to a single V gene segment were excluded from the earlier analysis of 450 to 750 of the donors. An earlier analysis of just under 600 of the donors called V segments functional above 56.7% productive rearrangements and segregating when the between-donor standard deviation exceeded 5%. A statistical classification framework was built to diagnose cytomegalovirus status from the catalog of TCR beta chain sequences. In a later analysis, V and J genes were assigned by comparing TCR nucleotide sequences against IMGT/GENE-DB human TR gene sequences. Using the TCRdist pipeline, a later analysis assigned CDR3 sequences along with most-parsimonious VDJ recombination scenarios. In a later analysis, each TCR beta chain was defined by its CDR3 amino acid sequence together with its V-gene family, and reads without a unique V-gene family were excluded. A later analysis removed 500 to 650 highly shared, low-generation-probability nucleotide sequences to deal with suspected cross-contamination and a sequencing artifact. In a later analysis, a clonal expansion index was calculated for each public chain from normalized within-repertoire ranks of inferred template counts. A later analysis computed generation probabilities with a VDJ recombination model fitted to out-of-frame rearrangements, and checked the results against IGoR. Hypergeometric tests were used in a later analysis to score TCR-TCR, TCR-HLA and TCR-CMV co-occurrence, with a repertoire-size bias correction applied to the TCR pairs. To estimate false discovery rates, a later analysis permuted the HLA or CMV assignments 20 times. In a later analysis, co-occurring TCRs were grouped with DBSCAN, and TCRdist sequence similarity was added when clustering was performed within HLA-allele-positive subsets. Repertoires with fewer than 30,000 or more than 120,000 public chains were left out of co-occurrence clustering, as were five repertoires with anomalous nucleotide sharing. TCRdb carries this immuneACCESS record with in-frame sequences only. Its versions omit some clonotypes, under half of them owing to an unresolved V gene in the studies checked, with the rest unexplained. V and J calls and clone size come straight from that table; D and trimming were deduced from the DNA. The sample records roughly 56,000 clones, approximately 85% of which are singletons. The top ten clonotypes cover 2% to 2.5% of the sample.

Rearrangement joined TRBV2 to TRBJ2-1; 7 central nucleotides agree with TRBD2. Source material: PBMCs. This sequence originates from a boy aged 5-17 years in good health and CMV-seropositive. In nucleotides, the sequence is TGTGCCAGCAGTGAGGCTTTTGGGGGGGGCAATGAGCAGTTCTTC. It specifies CASSEAFGGGNEQFF. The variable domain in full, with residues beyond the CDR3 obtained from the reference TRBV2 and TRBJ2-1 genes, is EPEVTQTPSHQVTQMGQEVILRCVPISNHLYFYWYRQILGQKVEFLVSFYNNEISEKSEIFDDQFSVERPDGSNFTLKIRSTKLEDSAMYFCASSEAFGGGNEQFFGPGTRLTVL.